Below, one T cell receptor beta chain is given with its context. Its antigen remains unknown. These data are taken from a study of shared clonotypes between healthy human individuals. Whole-study context: CD4 naive and memory got three plates each, CD8 naive two, CD8 memory one.

Donation came from healthy HIV-negative adults that had no recent acute infections or vaccinations. Produced via immunoSEQ multiplex PCR; TCRdb's table is partial and in-frame only. This sample has more than 1,200,000 clones, with about 98.5% found just once. General study findings and limits: Rarefaction exposed incomplete sorted-subset sequencing despite large depth. Generation probability values for non-shared clonotypes were lower than those for clonotypes shared by all four donors.

The source of this sequence is a man aged 25-45 years in good health. The specimen sequenced was naive CD4+ T cells sorted from blood. As to subset: CD45RA+ positively selected.

CDR3 sequence: CASPSEGRQGGGTEAFF. In DNA form, the CDR3 reads TGTGCCAGCCCCTCAGAGGGGCGACAGGGAGGGGGCACTGAAGCTTTCTTT. The V and J genes are TRBV14 and TRBJ1-1, with 7 positions matching TRBD1. Trimming took 8 bases from V and 4 from J; bases not matched to a gene: 19. The CDR3 consists of 17 residues. The germline CDR1 and CDR2 sequences are SGHDN and FVKESK.